Below, 15 T cell receptor beta chains from the same sample are listed, as sequenced in a study of blood T cell repertoires in COVID-19. TCRdb's copy holds only in-frame clones and misses some; the assay was immunoSEQ multiplex PCR. This sample has fewer than 350,000 clones; roughly 88% occur once, and the top ten carry approximately 1%. The sequencing input was PBMCs or T cells enriched from blood (not recorded which). These receptors all stem from a woman aged 30 to 39 who had recovered from COVID-19.

The CDR3 loop is CASSYPDRGRPEAFF. The CDR3 bases are TGTGCCAGCAGTTACCCAGACAGGGGTAGGCCTGAAGCTTTCTTT. The chain carries TRBV6-5 and TRBJ1-1; 8 bases match TRBD1. Trimming took 2 bases from V and 6 from J; bases not matched to a gene: 8. The CDR3 is 15 residues long. Germline CDR1 MNHEY, CDR2 SVGAGI.

The chain has TRBV2 and TRBJ2-1; D is perhaps TRBD1 (5 bases). This CDR3 region has 11 residues. The V gene lost 4 bases and the J gene lost 12 bases, with 10 bases spanning the gap. Germline V gene sequence: CDR1 SNHLY, CDR2 FYNNEI. CDR3 bases: TGTGCCAGCAGTGGTGGACATCTGCAGTTCTTC. This sequence encodes CASSGGHLQFF.

CDR3 residues: CASSLAPDSYGNEQFF. The CDR3 DNA reads TGTGCCAGCAGCTTAGCCCCGGACTCCTACGGGAATGAGCAGTTCTTC. The chain has TRBV7-6 and TRBJ2-1; possibly TRBD2 for D (5 bases). Trimming took 0 bases from V and 7 from J, leaving 16 bases between them. The CDR3 length is 16 residues. CDR1 is SGHVS, CDR2 FNYEAQ, per germline.

CDR3 region: CASSKGGTQAGELFF. CDR3 nucleotide sequence: TGTGCCAGCAGCAAAGGTGGGACTCAAGCCGGGGAGCTGTTTTTT. The chain links TRBV21-1 to TRBJ2-2; the tabulated D call, TRBD2, remains unverified against the DNA. TRBV21-1 represents a pseudogene. The CDR3 has 15 amino acids.

The chain joins TRBV2 to TRBJ1-2; the D is unclear. Germline values: CDR1 SNHLY, CDR2 FYNNEI. The CDR3 is 10 residues long. Trimming pared 9 bases from V and 6 bases from J, leaving 8 bases between. DNA for the CDR3: TGTGCCAGTATACAAGATGGCTACACCTTC. This codes for CASIQDGYTF.

The rearrangement uses TRBV5-1 and TRBJ2-2; TRBD1 is a possible D gene (6 bases). V was pared by 9 bases and J by 0 bases, with 15 bases between. This CDR3 spans 15 amino acids. Per germline, CDR1 SGHRS and CDR2 YFSETQ. CDR3 sequence (DNA): TGCGCCACCAAGGCCGGGACACCGAACACCGGGGAGCTGTTTTTT. It is translated as CATKAGTPNTGELFF.

The rearrangement links TRBV12-3 or TRBV12-4 to TRBJ1-1; D call uncertain. V was shortened by 1 base and J by 11 bases, with 5 bases between the two germline ends. The CDR3 is made up of 10 amino acids. CDR3 region: CASSLGEAFF. The CDR3 coding sequence is TGTGCCAGCAGTTTAGGGGAGGCTTTCTTT.

The chain couples TRBV9 to TRBJ2-5; no clear D. With 0 bases removed from V and 2 bases from J, the gap between germline ends came to 8 bases. CDR3 size: 14 residues. Germline-derived CDR1 and CDR2 are SGDLS and YYNGEE. Written as DNA, the CDR3 is TGTGCCAGCAGCGTAGAACCTAGACAAGAGACCCAGTACTTC. Translating it yields CASSVEPRQETQYF.

This clone occurred once. This chain joins TRBV29-1 and TRBJ1-5; D perhaps matches TRBD1 (6 bases). Trimming shortened V by 7 bases and J by 2 bases, and 15 bases separated the two germline ends. Germline loops: CDR1 SQVTM, CDR2 ANQGSEA. The CDR3 runs 14 residues. As DNA, the CDR3 is TGCAGCGCGCTACAGGGAAGCGGCAATCAGCCCCAGCATTTT. This gives the protein CSALQGSGNQPQHF.

Only a few counts were recorded for this clone. The chain joins TRBV30 to TRBJ2-3; 12 bases fit TRBD2. The V gene end was trimmed by 4 bases and the J gene end by 10 bases; junction bases not matched to a gene: 9. The germline CDR1 and CDR2 sequences are GTSNPN and SVGIG (reference sequence). The CDR3 runs 14 residues. The CDR3 loop is CAWTSGGATLSQYF. For the CDR3, the DNA is TGTGCCTGGACTAGCGGGGGGGCAACCCTCTCGCAGTATTTT.

The chain uses TRBV4-2 and TRBJ2-2; D gene uncertain. The V gene lost 1 base and the J gene lost 5 bases, with 14 bases spanning the gap. CDR3 length: 16 residues. Germline CDR1 LGHNA, CDR2 YNFKEQ. CDR3 region: CASSQAIWAATGELFF. The CDR3, as DNA: TGTGCCAGCAGCCAAGCAATTTGGGCAGCAACCGGGGAGCTGTTTTTT.

This chain links TRBV28 with TRBJ2-1, with D possibly matching TRBD1 (5 bases). This CDR3 spans 13 amino acids. V dropped 5 bases and J dropped 5 bases, with 10 bases sitting between them. Germline CDR1 is MDHEN and CDR2 is SYDVKM. The CDR3 reads CASSKTGNNEQFF. CDR3 nucleotides: TGTGCCAGCAGTAAAACAGGAAACAATGAGCAGTTCTTC.

This clone was detected once. This sequence joins TRBV27 and TRBJ2-1, with a possible D match to TRBD1 (5 bases). CDR1 and CDR2 from the germline V gene are MNHEY and SMNVEV (reference sequence). Trimming removed 4 bases from V and 9 bases from J, with 22 bases in between. This CDR3 is 16 amino acids long. CDR3 residues: CASSSSIWTPRGEQFF. The CDR3 DNA follows: TGTGCCAGCAGTTCGTCCATTTGGACACCCAGAGGTGAGCAGTTCTTC.

The CDR3 spells CASSLSRGGYTF. CDR3 DNA: TGTGCCAGCAGTTTGAGCAGGGGCGGCTACACCTTC. V usage is TRBV12-3 or TRBV12-4 and J usage is TRBJ1-2, with D possibly matching TRBD1 (6 bases). This CDR3 spans 12 amino acids. Trimming took 3 bases from V and 8 from J, leaving 10 bases between them.

V gene TRBV28 combines with J gene TRBJ1-2; 7 bases align to TRBD1. Germline CDR1 is MDHEN and CDR2 is SYDVKM. The J segment lost 7 bases and the V segment lost 3 bases, leaving 5 bases of the junction unmatched. CDR3 length: 13 amino acids. The CDR3 spells CASSFPDRVGYTF. DNA for the CDR3: TGTGCCAGCAGTTTCCCCGACAGGGTTGGCTACACCTTC.